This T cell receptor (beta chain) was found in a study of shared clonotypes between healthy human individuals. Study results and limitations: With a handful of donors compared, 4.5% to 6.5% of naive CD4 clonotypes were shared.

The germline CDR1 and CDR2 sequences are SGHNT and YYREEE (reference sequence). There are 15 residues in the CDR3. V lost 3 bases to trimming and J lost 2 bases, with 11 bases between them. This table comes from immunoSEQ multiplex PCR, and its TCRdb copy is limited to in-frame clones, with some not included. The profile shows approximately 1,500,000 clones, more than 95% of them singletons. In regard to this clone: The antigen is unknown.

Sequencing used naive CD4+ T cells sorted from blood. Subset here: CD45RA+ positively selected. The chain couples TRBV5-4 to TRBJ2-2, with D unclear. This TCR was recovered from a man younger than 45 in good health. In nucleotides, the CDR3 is TGTGCCAGCAGCTCAGGAGATCCCAACACCGGGGAGCTGTTTTTT. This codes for CASSSGDPNTGELFF.